This is a list of T cell receptor beta chains from one sample in a study of shared clonotypes between healthy human individuals. Assay used: immunoSEQ multiplex PCR; TCRdb lists only in-frame clones, some missing. The table lists just over 2,000,000 clones, over 85% of them singletons. Sample: naive CD8+ T cells sorted from blood. Receptors originate from a man aged 18 to 35 in good health. CDR3s leave out the opening cysteine and the closing phenylalanine or tryptophan. Each record gives: V gene, clone size, J gene, CDR3 protein. Clone size appears in some rows only: once, few, many, or a class for an expanded clone.

TRBV28	-	TRBJ1-5	ASSPGQGGQPQH
TRBV13	-	TRBJ2-7	ASSSGTSGSTPYEQY
TRBV30	once	TRBJ2-2	AWRGRFTGELF
TRBV25-1	-	TRBJ2-7	ASSAGVEEQY
TRBV4-3	few	TRBJ2-1	ASSQGLASRVGGQF
TRBV27	-	TRBJ2-7	ASSLRGEVYEQY
TRBV6-5	-	TRBJ2-1	ASSLAGVGNEQF
TRBV29-1	once	TRBJ2-7	SVVSYEQY
TRBV7-9	-	TRBJ1-1	ASSPAVALNTEAF
TRBV7-9	-	TRBJ2-7	ASSLVRTLDEQY
TRBV6-9	-	TRBJ1-5	ASPSGREGDQPQH
TRBV13	once	TRBJ2-7	ASSPPQGAYHEQY
TRBV6-6	-	TRBJ2-4	ASSPTPEGGNIQY
TRBV29-1	once	TRBJ2-1	SVDGPTSGGLDEQF
TRBV12-5	-	TRBJ2-7	ASGTNRDRGPLQY
TRBV9	-	TRBJ2-7	ASSVARGYEQY
TRBV5-8	-	TRBJ2-7	ASGVPSREQY
TRBV5-1	-	TRBJ2-7	ASSLPSGGSAYEQY
TRBV11-2	-	TRBJ2-1	ASRPASYRHQF
TRBV9	-	TRBJ2-1	ASSAPSGSYNEQF
TRBV4-1	-	TRBJ2-3	ASSLGADTQY
TRBV5-1	-	TRBJ1-2	ASSFAAGEDYGYT
TRBV6-5	-	TRBJ2-1	ASSYGRVREQF
TRBV7-3	once	TRBJ2-4	ASSRDITTSGGPLAKNIQY
TRBV2	-	TRBJ1-4	ASRRDRGLPNEKLF
TRBV30	-	TRBJ2-3	AWTWEGTDTQY
TRBV11-2	-	TRBJ2-3	ASSLEKTSAYTDTQY
TRBV4-1	-	TRBJ2-3	ASSPGTSTDTQY
TRBV5-1	-	TRBJ2-7	ASSLERDLFYEQY